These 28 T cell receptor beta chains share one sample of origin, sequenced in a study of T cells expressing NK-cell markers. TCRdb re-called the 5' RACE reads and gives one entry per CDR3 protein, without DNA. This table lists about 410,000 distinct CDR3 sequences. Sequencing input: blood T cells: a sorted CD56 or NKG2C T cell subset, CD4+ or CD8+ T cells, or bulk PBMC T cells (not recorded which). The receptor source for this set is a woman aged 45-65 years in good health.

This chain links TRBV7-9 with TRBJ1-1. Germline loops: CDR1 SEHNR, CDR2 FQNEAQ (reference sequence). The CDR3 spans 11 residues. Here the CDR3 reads CASTRAGEAFF.

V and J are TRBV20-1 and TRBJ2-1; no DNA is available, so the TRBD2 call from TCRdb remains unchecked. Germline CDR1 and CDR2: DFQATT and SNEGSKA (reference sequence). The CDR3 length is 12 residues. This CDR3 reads CSASSLDPEQFF.

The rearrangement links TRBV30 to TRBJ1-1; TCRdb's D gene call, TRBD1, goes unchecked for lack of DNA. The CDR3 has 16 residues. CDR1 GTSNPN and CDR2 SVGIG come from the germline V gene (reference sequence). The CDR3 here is CAWSRTGGILNTEAFF.

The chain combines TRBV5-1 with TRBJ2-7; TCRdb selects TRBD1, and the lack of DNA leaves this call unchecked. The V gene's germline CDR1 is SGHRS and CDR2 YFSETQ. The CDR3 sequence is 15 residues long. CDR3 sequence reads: CASSLAGSHSYEQYF.

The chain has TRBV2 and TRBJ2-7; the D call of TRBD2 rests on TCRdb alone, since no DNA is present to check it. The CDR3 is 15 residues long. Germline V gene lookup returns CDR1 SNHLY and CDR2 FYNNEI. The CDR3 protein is CASDQVLAGNYEQYF.

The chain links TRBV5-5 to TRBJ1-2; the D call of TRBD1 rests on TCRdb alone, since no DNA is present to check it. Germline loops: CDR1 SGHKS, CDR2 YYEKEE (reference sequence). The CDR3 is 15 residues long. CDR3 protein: CASSPLPANDYGYTF.

CDR3 in amino acids: CASSFLAGRVTDTQYF. This chain links TRBV11-2 with TRBJ2-3; the TCRdb D gene call, TRBD2, has no DNA to confirm it. CDR3 length: 16 residues. Germline CDR1 is SGHAT and CDR2 is FQNNGV.

The CDR3 reads CSVSPYSNTGELFF. V gene TRBV29-1 combines with J gene TRBJ2-2. Germline values: CDR1 SQVTM, CDR2 ANQGSEA. This CDR3 region has 14 residues.

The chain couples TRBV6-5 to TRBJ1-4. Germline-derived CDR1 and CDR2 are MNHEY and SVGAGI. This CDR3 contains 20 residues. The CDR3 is CASSSYPLTGTTGIREKLFF.

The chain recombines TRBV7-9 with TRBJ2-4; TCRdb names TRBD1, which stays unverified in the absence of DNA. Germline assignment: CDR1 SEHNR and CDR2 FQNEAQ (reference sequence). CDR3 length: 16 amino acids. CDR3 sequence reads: CASSLGLGTDKNIQYF.

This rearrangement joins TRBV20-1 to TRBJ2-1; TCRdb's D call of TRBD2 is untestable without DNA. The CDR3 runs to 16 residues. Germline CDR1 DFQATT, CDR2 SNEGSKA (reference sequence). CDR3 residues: CSAPSPREGIYNEQFF.

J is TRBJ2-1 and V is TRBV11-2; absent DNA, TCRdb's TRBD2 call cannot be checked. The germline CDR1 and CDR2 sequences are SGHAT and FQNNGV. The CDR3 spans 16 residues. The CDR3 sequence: CASSPIAGGSYNEQFF.

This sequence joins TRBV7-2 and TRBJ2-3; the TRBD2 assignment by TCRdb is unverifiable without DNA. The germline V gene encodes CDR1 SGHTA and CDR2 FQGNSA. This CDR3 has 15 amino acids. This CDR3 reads CASSLWREGADTQYF.

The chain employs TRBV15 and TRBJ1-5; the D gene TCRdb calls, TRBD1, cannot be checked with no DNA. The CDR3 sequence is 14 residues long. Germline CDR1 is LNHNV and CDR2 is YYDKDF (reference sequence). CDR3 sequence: CATGHWGGNQPQHF.

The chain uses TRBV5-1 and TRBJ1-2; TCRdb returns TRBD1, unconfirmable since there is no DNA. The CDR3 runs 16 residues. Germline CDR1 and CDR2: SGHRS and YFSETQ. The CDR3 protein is CASSPMGGDTNYGYTF.

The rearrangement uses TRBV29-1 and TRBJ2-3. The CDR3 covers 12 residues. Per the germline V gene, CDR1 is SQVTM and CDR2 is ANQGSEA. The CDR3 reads CSVVQGTDTQYF.

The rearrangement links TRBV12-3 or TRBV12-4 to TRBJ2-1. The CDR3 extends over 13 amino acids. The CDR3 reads CAIGTHSYNEQFF.

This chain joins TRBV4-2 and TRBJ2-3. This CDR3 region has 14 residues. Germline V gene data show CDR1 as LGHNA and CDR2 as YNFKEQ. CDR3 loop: CASSQGTSADTQYF.

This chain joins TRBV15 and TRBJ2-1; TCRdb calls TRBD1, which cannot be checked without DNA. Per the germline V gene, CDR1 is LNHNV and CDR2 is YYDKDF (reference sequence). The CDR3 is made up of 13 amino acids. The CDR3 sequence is CATSAVRGSEQFF. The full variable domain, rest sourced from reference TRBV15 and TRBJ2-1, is DAMVIQNPRYQVTQFGKPVTLSCSQTLNHNVMYWYQQKSSQAPKLLFHYYDKDFNNEADTPDNFQSRRPNTSFCFLDIRSPGLGDTAMYLCATSAVRGSEQFFGPGTRLTVL.

The CDR3 is CASSLGLGNDNIQYF. The chain joins TRBV5-1 to TRBJ2-4. This CDR3 comprises 15 residues. Germline V gives CDR1 SGHRS, CDR2 YFSETQ.

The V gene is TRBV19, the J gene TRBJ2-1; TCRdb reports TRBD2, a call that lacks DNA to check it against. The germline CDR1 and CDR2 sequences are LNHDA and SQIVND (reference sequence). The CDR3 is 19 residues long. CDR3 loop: CASSKEVPVLAQKGNEQFF.

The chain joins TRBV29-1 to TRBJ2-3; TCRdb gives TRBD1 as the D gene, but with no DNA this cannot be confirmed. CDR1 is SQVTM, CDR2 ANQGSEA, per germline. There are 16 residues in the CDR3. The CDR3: CSVEDPLGRGTDTQYF.

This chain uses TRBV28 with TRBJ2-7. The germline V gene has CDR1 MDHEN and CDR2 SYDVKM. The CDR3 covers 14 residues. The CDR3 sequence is CASSLPGRPYEQYF.

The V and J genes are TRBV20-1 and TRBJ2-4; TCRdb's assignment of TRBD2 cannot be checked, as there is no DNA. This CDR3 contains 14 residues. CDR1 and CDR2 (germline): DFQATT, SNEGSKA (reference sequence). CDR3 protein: CSVGGLVDKNIQYF.

The CDR3 sequence is CASSLRGKGADTQYF. The chain employs TRBV28 and TRBJ2-3; with no DNA, the TCRdb D assignment of TRBD1 cannot be verified. The CDR3 runs to 15 residues. CDR1 and CDR2 (germline): MDHEN, SYDVKM.

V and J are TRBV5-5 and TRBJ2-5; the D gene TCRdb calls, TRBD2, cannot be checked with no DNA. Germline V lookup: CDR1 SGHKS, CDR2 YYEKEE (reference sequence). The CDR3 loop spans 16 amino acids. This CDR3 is CASSYILAGLGETQYF. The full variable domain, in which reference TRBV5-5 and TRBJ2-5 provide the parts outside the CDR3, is DAGVTQSPTHLIKTRGQQVTLRCSPISGHKSVSWYQQVLGQGPQFIFQYYEKEERGRGNFPDRFSARQFPNYSSELNVNALLLGDSALYLCASSYILAGLGETQYFGPGTRLLVL.

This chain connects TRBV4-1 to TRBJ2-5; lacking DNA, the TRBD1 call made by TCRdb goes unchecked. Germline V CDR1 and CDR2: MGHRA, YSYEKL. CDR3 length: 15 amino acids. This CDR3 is CASSPGQGSGETQYF.

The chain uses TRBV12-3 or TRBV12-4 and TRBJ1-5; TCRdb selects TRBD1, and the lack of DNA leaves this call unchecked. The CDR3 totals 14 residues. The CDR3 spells CASRPPGPNQPQHF.